This entry describes one T cell receptor (beta chain). The antigen remains unidentified. This CDR3 fails to terminate in the conserved phenylalanine or tryptophan, so it likely reflects a read error. The record originates from a study of siplizumab effects on memory and regulatory T cells. Approximately 100,000 TCR templates per sample were sequenced. The data were produced by immunoSEQ multiplex PCR, yet TCRdb's version contains in-frame clones alone and is incomplete. The sample lists 70,000 to 90,000 clones, 85% to 95% occurring once. This CDR3 is 14 amino acids long. Trimming shortened V by 0 bases and J by 8 bases, and 13 bases separated the two germline ends. Germline CDR1 MNHEY, CDR2 SVGAGI. Study-wide findings and caveats: The alloreactive clones that mapped to unstimulated subsets made up only a minor fraction. The authors could not assign a naive or memory phenotype to roughly 75-96% of proliferating CD4+ or CD8+ clones.

The rearrangement links TRBV6-5 to TRBJ1-1; D gene uncertain. This receptor was taken from a human donor in good health. Source material: CD8+ T cells sorted from blood. The CDR3: CASSYSLSSPEAFL. Written as DNA, the CDR3 is TGTGCCAGCAGTTACTCGTTGAGTTCCCCAGAAGCTTTCCTT.